The 7 T cell receptor beta chains given below trace back to one sample, sequenced in a study of T-cell memory formation after mild COVID-19. Each CDR3 protein gets one entry after TCRdb re-called the 5' RACE reads with MiXCR. The repertoire holds fewer than 250,000 distinct CDR3 sequences, around 30% seen once, with roughly 10% in the top ten. The source material was PBMCs or a T cell subset sorted from them (not recorded which). The receptor source for this set is an adult woman who had mild COVID-19 (a few samples of this study predate the infection). Cell type and time point are not known.

This clonotype was seen more than once but under ten times. The CDR3 loop reads CASSYSNRGNTEAFF. In DNA, the CDR3 is TGTGCCAGCAGTTACTCGAATAGGGGAAATACTGAAGCTTTCTTT. The rearrangement joins TRBV6-5 to TRBJ1-1; possibly TRBD1 for D (5 bases). Germline lookup yields CDR1 MNHEY and CDR2 SVGAGI. The germline V and J ends were trimmed by 0 bases and 5 bases, with 13 bases remaining between them. This CDR3 region has 15 residues.

This clonotype has a handful of counts. V usage is TRBV7-9 and J usage is TRBJ2-4; 8 nucleotides line up with TRBD2. Germline lookup yields CDR1 SEHNR and CDR2 FQNEAQ (reference sequence). This CDR3 comprises 13 residues. V shed 5 bases and J 12 bases; nucleotides not matched to a gene: 9. The CDR3: CASSQAGARSQYF. CDR3 coding DNA: TGTGCCAGCAGCCAAGCGGGGGCTAGGAGTCAGTACTTC. The whole variable domain, filled in from reference TRBV7-9 and TRBJ2-4, reads DTGVSQNPRHKITKRGQNVTFRCDPISEHNRLYWYRQTLGQGPEFLTYFQNEAQLEKSRLLSDRFSAERPKGSFSTLEIQRTEQGDSAMYLCASSQAGARSQYFGAGTRLSVL.

The V call is TRBV2, the J call TRBJ2-3; 8 bases fit TRBD2. This CDR3 is built from 16 residues. V lost 2 bases, J lost 0 bases, and 4 bases stayed unmatched. CDR1 SNHLY and CDR2 FYNNEI come from the germline V gene. In nucleotides, the CDR3 is TGTGCCAGCAGTGAATGGAGCGGGAGTAGCACAGATACGCAGTATTTT. This sequence encodes CASSEWSGSSTDTQYF.

This clonotype was seen more than once but under ten times. This chain uses TRBV24-1 with TRBJ2-7; 9 nucleotides match TRBD1. CDR1 KGHDR and CDR2 SFDVKD come from the germline V gene. CDR3 length equals 14 residues. V lost 0 bases and J lost 5; bases outside the gene matches: 1. CDR3 bases: TGTGCCACCAGTGATTTGACAGGGGGCAACGAGCAGTACTTC. Translated, it gives CATSDLTGGNEQYF.

The rearrangement uses TRBV3-1 and TRBJ1-1, with 8 bases that match TRBD1. Per germline, CDR1 LGHDT and CDR2 YNNKEL (reference sequence). The V segment lost 4 bases and the J segment 5 bases; nucleotides outside the gene matches: 6. The CDR3 is made up of 14 amino acids. As DNA, the CDR3 is TGTGCCAGCAGCCCCAGGGGGCTTAGGACTGAAGCTTTCTTT. Translating gives CASSPRGLRTEAFF.

The chain recombines TRBV19 with TRBJ1-1, with a possible D match to TRBD1 (5 bases). The CDR3 loop spans 15 amino acids. Germline V lookup: CDR1 LNHDA, CDR2 SQIVND (reference sequence). V lost 3 bases and J lost 2, with 13 bases in between. The CDR3 region is CASSMVPGANTEAFF. The CDR3 DNA reads as TGTGCCAGTAGTATGGTCCCCGGGGCAAACACTGAAGCTTTCTTT.

This sequence joins TRBV20-1 and TRBJ2-3; D might be TRBD2 (6 bases). Germline CDR1 and CDR2: DFQATT and SNEGSKA (reference sequence). The CDR3 totals 13 residues. Trimming pared 2 bases from V and 4 bases from J, leaving 10 bases between. CDR3: CSARQLAADTQYF. The CDR3 DNA sequence: TGCAGTGCTAGACAACTAGCCGCAGATACGCAGTATTTT.